This TCR beta chain was found in a study of T cells in localized non-small cell lung cancer. Study outcomes and limitations: Tumor trailed uninvolved adjacent lung in T cell clonality, which peaked there. Sequencing, confined to only one tumor region, leaves heterogeneity possible. Within adjacent lung there appeared a median approximately 58 of the top 100 tumor clones.

Germline CDR1 reads SGHDT; CDR2 reads YYEEEE. This CDR3 is 15 amino acids long. V lost 1 base to trimming and J lost 3 bases, with 11 bases between them. Details on this clone: Its specificity is not known.

Profiled with immunoSEQ multiplex PCR; TCRdb holds only in-frame clones, not every one. The sample holds about 54,000 clones; around 86% are singletons and the top ten take about 20%. This clonotype was sampled from a female donor older than 55 with stage II squamous cell lung carcinoma. The chain is built from TRBV5-6 and TRBJ1-5; D ambiguous. This sample comprised peripheral blood, obtained before any cancer treatment. The CDR3, as DNA: TGTGCCAGCAGCTTGTGGAGGGTGCCCAATCAGCCCCAGCATTTT. Its translation is CASSLWRVPNQPQHF. Drawing the rest from reference TRBV5-6 and TRBJ1-5, the complete variable domain is DAGVTQSPTHLIKTRGQQVTLRCSPKSGHDTVSWYQQALGQGPQFIFQYYEEEERQRGNFPDRFSGHQFPNYSSELNVNALLLGDSALYLCASSLWRVPNQPQHFGDGTRLSIL.